These T cell receptor beta chains were read from a single sample in a study of cytomegalovirus exposure and HLA in healthy donors. Sequencing was performed with immunoSEQ multiplex PCR; in TCRdb, only in-frame clones are kept and a portion is missing. This table has some 81,000 clones, approximately 72% appearing once. The specimen sequenced was PBMCs. These receptors were obtained from a middle-aged woman in good health and CMV-seropositive. The CDR3 runs from the conserved cysteine through the conserved F or W. The D gene is left open where the match is weak. Clone size, where shown, is once, few, many, or a class for clones that have expanded.

abundance | j_gene | v_gene | d_gene | CDR3aa | CDR3nt
. | TRBJ2-7 | TRBV2 | . | CASSGQGGPYEQYF | TGTGCCAGCAGTGGACAGGGAGGCCCCTACGAGCAGTACTTC
. | TRBJ2-2 | TRBV18 | TRBD2 | CASSPRGVLAGGNTGELFF | TGTGCCAGCTCACCCCGAGGGGTACTAGCGGGAGGAAACACCGGGGAGCTGTTTTTT
once | TRBJ2-3 | TRBV11-2 | TRBD2 | CASSLDRRQRGVTDTQYF | TGTGCCAGCAGCTTAGATAGGCGGCAGCGGGGGGTCACAGATACGCAGTATTTT
few | TRBJ2-1 | TRBV10-2 | TRBD2 | CASRAGLAGSEQFF | TGCGCCAGCAGGGCCGGGCTAGCGGGATCTGAGCAGTTCTTC
. | TRBJ2-1 | TRBV7-9 | TRBD1 | CSSSSRDSEQFF | TGTTCCAGCAGCTCACGGGACAGCGAGCAGTTCTTC
. | TRBJ2-3 | TRBV2 | TRBD2 | CASGLAGFDTQYF | TGTGCCAGCGGGCTAGCGGGATTCGATACGCAGTATTTT
. | TRBJ2-7 | TRBV19 | . | CASSPAGPPSSEQYF | TGTGCCAGTAGTCCCGCGGGACCCCCCTCGTCCGAGCAGTACTTC
. | TRBJ1-2 | TRBV7-2 | . | CASSLAFADYGYTF | TGTGCCAGCAGCTTAGCGTTCGCAGACTATGGCTACACCTTC
. | TRBJ2-5 | TRBV6-6 | TRBD1 | CASSYGQAETQYF | TGTGCCAGCAGTTACGGACAGGCAGAGACCCAGTACTTC
. | TRBJ1-5 | TRBV28 | TRBD1 | CASSRGQINQPQHF | TGTGCCAGCAGCCGGGGACAGATAAATCAGCCCCAGCATTTT
. | TRBJ2-5 | TRBV5-4 | . | CASSLGDEGETQYF | TGTGCCAGCAGCTTGGGCGACGAGGGAGAGACCCAGTACTTC
. | TRBJ2-1 | TRBV5-4 | TRBD2 | CASSPGRAGDNEQFF | TGTGCCAGCAGCCCTGGTAGAGCGGGAGACAATGAGCAGTTCTTC
. | TRBJ1-3 | TRBV7-2 | TRBD1 | CASRPPGTAISGNTIYF | TGTGCCAGCAGGCCCCCTGGGACAGCAATCTCTGGAAACACCATATATTTT
. | TRBJ1-1 | TRBV27 | TRBD1 | CASKGTGLRTEAFF | TGTGCCAGCAAAGGGACAGGGTTGCGCACTGAAGCTTTCTTT
. | TRBJ1-4 | TRBV6-1 | . | CASTEAGATNEKLFF | TGTGCCAGCACAGAAGCGGGGGCGACTAATGAAAAACTGTTTTTT
. | TRBJ2-7 | TRBV6-1 | . | CADHQGIGEQYF | TGTGCCGATCATCAGGGGATCGGGGAGCAGTACTTC
. | TRBJ2-7 | TRBV7-2 | . | CASSLGDFYEQYF | TGTGCCAGCAGCTTAGGGGACTTTTACGAGCAGTACTTC
. | TRBJ1-2 | TRBV29-1 | . | CSVESGGGGYTF | TGCAGCGTTGAATCGGGGGGAGGTGGCTACACCTTC
. | TRBJ2-7 | TRBV7-2 | TRBD2 | CASSFSGGPYEQYF | TGTGCCAGCAGCTTTAGCGGGGGGCCCTACGAGCAGTACTTC
. | TRBJ1-1 | TRBV5-8 | . | CASSGTGTPLGAFF | TGTGCCAGCAGCGGGACCGGGACACCCTTGGGAGCTTTCTTT
. | TRBJ2-7 | TRBV30 | TRBD1 | CAWSPGGPNSVQYF | TGTGCCTGGAGCCCAGGGGGACCCAACTCGGTGCAGTACTTC
. | TRBJ2-3 | TRBV5-1 | TRBD2 | CASSSGGLAGTDTQYF | TGCGCCAGCAGCTCTGGAGGACTAGCGGGCACAGATACGCAGTATTTT
. | TRBJ1-3 | TRBV6-1 | . | CASSSGVGVGNTIYF | TGTGCCAGCAGTAGTGGGGTCGGGGTCGGAAACACCATATATTTT
. | TRBJ2-7 | TRBV19 | . | CASRRQRTKSYEQYF | TGTGCCAGTAGACGACAGCGAACTAAATCCTACGAGCAGTACTTC
. | TRBJ2-7 | TRBV6-5 | TRBD1 | CASSPTGVPPYEQYF | TGTGCCAGCAGCCCGACAGGGGTACCCCCCTACGAGCAGTACTTC
. | TRBJ1-4 | TRBV30 | . | CAWSWGSNEKLFF | TGTGCCTGGAGTTGGGGCTCTAATGAAAAACTGTTTTTT
. | TRBJ1-1 | TRBV6-5 | TRBD1 | CASSYDRGRLNTEAFF | TGTGCCAGCAGTTACGACAGGGGGCGTTTAAACACTGAAGCTTTCTTT
. | TRBJ2-3 | TRBV6-6 | . | CASRTTGDTDTQYF | TGTGCCAGCAGGACCACGGGGGACACAGATACGCAGTATTTT
. | TRBJ2-7 | TRBV19 | . | CASSIGPLENYEQYF | TGTGCCAGTAGTATAGGGCCGCTTGAAAACTACGAGCAGTACTTC
. | TRBJ1-5 | TRBV4-2 | TRBD1 | CASSPPGGGQPQHF | TGTGCCAGCAGCCCTCCAGGGGGCGGACAGCCCCAGCATTTT
. | TRBJ2-5 | TRBV30 | TRBD1 | CAWSVGQGTGETQYF | TGTGCCTGGAGTGTCGGACAGGGGACGGGGGAGACCCAGTACTTC
few | TRBJ2-7 | TRBV7-8 | TRBD1 | CASSKDRGGEQYF | TGTGCCAGCAGCAAAGACAGGGGGGGCGAGCAGTACTTC
. | TRBJ2-7 | TRBV28 | . | CASSLPAAAYEQYF | TGTGCCAGCAGTTTGCCAGCTGCGGCCTACGAGCAGTACTTC
. | TRBJ2-7 | TRBV18 | . | CASSPPRGNDEQYF | TGTGCCAGCTCACCACCGAGAGGAAACGACGAGCAGTACTTC
. | TRBJ2-7 | TRBV7-2 | . | CASSLGGGLSYEQYF | TGTGCCAGCAGCTTGGGGGGAGGACTCTCCTACGAGCAGTACTTC
. | TRBJ1-5 | TRBV2 | . | CASRPGVDQPQHF | TGTGCCAGCAGGCCAGGGGTTGATCAGCCCCAGCATTTT
. | TRBJ1-5 | TRBV28 | . | CASSLSGSLGNQPQHF | TGTGCCAGCAGTTTATCGGGGTCCTTGGGCAATCAGCCCCAGCATTTT
few | TRBJ1-5 | TRBV6-6 | . | CASSREGGSSNQPQHF | TGTGCCAGCAGTCGAGAAGGGGGATCGAGCAATCAGCCCCAGCATTTT
once | TRBJ2-6 | TRBV7-2 | . | CASSPQQGTLKSGANVLTF | TGTGCCAGCAGCCCGCAACAGGGCACCCTGAAGTCTGGGGCCAACGTCCTGACTTTC
. | TRBJ1-1 | TRBV27 | . | CASGSYAGLGYTEAFF | TGTGCCAGCGGGTCGTATGCAGGGTTGGGTTACACTGAAGCTTTCTTT
. | TRBJ2-5 | TRBV7-9 | TRBD1 | CASSGGDREETQYF | TGTGCCAGCAGCGGAGGGGACAGGGAAGAGACCCAGTACTTC
once | TRBJ2-1 | TRBV5-1 | TRBD1 | CASVPGGTGGPNEQFF | TGCGCCAGCGTCCCAGGCGGGACAGGGGGACCCAATGAGCAGTTCTTC
. | TRBJ2-7 | TRBV28 | . | CASKDKSYEQYF | TGTGCCAGCAAGGACAAGTCCTACGAGCAGTACTTC
. | TRBJ2-6 | TRBV7-9 | . | CASSHVTLAGANVLTF | TGTGCCAGCAGCCACGTGACTTTGGCTGGGGCCAACGTCCTGACTTTC